These 8 T cell receptor beta chains came from one sample sequenced in a study of human T cells and chemical hapten exposure. Indicated time point: patch test 3, about 24 weeks after DPC sensitization. Treatment indicated: therapeutic diphenylcyclopropenone sensitization with weekly scalp DPC. MiXCR was run by TCRdb on the RACE reads, yielding one entry per CDR3 protein. The sample shows over 80,000 distinct CDR3 sequences, approximately 11% of them seen only once. This material consisted of whole blood, taken in connection with sensitization to the hapten diphenylcyclopropenone (DPC). Every receptor here comes from a woman aged 30 to 39 with alopecia areata. Some clones in this sample may be carry-over from other donors' samples.

Ten or more counts support this clonotype. The chain joins TRBV4-2 to TRBJ2-2; tentatively, D is TRBD2 (6 bases). CDR1 LGHNA and CDR2 YNFKEQ come from the germline V gene. The V and J ends lost 0 bases and 4 bases respectively, with 9 bases between them. The length of the CDR3 is 15 residues. The CDR3 region is CASSQEGGSTGELFF. In DNA, the CDR3 is TGTGCCAGCAGCCAAGAAGGAGGGAGCACCGGGGAGCTGTTTTTT.

V gene TRBV20-1 combines with J gene TRBJ2-5, with D possibly matching TRBD1 (5 bases). The CDR3 length is 15 residues. V lost 5 bases and J lost 4, with 20 bases in between. Germline V lookup: CDR1 DFQATT, CDR2 SNEGSKA (reference sequence). The CDR3, as DNA: TGCAGTGCTGTACAGGTTGCGAAGGGCACAGAGACCCAGTACTTC. This sequence encodes CSAVQVAKGTETQYF.

This clonotype was observed at least ten times. The chain employs TRBV29-1 and TRBJ1-4; a possible D gene is TRBD1 (6 bases). The CDR3 runs to 13 residues. Germline-derived CDR1 and CDR2 are SQVTM and ANQGSEA. Trimming left V 7 bases short and J 3 bases short, with 12 bases between. CDR3 DNA: TGCAGCGCCACAGGGAATGCTAATGAAAAACTGTTTTTT. Translating it yields CSATGNANEKLFF.

This chain uses TRBV5-1 with TRBJ2-1; D unresolved. V was shortened by 4 bases and J by 1 base, with 9 bases between the two germline ends. There are 14 residues in the CDR3. The germline V gene has CDR1 SGHRS and CDR2 YFSETQ. The CDR3 DNA is TGCGCCAGCAGCGGCGGTGGGTCCTACAATGAGCAGTTCTTC. Translated: CASSGGGSYNEQFF.

This clonotype showed up many times. The chain couples TRBV3-1 to TRBJ2-5, with D possibly TRBD2 on 6 matching bases. CDR1 LGHDT and CDR2 YNNKEL come from the germline V gene (reference sequence). Trimming stripped 1 base from V and 0 bases from J, with 12 bases between. This CDR3 spans 16 amino acids. As DNA, the CDR3 is TGTGCCAGCAGCCAAGTAATGGCGGGGTACCAAGAGACCCAGTACTTC. This codes for CASSQVMAGYQETQYF.

This chain links TRBV6-2 or TRBV6-3 with TRBJ2-7, with a weak D call TRBD1 (5 bases). Germline CDR1 reads MNHEY; CDR2 reads SVGEGT. V was pared by 6 bases and J by 1 base, with 13 bases between. The CDR3 covers 14 residues. The CDR3 DNA reads TGTGCCAGCAGCCTCAGACAGAGTTCCTACGAGCAGTACTTC. As protein: CASSLRQSSYEQYF.

The V call is TRBV6-6, the J call TRBJ1-4, with no clear D. The germline CDR1 and CDR2 sequences are MNHNY and SVGAGI (reference sequence). Trimming left V 5 bases short and J 4 bases short, with 8 bases between. The CDR3 runs to 13 residues. CDR3 in DNA: TGTGCCAGCAGTCCAGCATATAATGAAAAACTGTTTTTT. Encoded protein: CASSPAYNEKLFF.

On this clonotype itself: A much bigger clone sits one base away, suggesting this may be a read error. This chain uses TRBV3-1 with TRBJ2-2; a weak D match, TRBD2 (5 bases). Germline-derived CDR1 and CDR2 are LGHDT and YNNKEL (reference sequence). V was trimmed by 7 bases and J by 3 bases, leaving 15 bases between them. The CDR3 spans 15 residues. The CDR3 coding sequence is TGTGCCAGCACACCCCCCGGACTCGACACCGGGGAGCTGTTTTTT. Translating gives CASTPPGLDTGELFF.